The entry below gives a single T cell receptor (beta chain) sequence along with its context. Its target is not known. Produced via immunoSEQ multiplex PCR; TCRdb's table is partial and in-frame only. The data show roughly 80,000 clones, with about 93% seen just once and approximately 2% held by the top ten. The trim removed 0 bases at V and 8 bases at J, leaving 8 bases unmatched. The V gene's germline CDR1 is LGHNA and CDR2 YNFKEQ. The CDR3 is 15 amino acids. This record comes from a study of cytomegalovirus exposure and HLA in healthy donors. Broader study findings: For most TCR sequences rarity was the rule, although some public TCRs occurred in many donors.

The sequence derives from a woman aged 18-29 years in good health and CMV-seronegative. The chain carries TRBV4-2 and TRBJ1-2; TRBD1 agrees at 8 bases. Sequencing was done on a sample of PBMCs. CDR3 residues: CASSQERQGAGGYTF. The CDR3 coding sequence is TGTGCCAGCAGCCAAGAACGGCAGGGGGCCGGAGGCTACACCTTC.